Each of the 31 T cell receptor beta chains below was sequenced from the same sample in a study of lymphopenia after photon versus proton radiotherapy. Repertoires were generated with immunoSEQ multiplex PCR, while TCRdb's copy carries only in-frame clones and drops some. The sample comprises more than 35,000 clones, approximately 87% of which are singletons, and approximately 2.9% rests with the top ten. The source material was peripheral blood, sampled from a patient treated with photon-based radiotherapy. These receptors originate from a man aged 45 to 65 with gastric cancer.

The chain recombines TRBV12-5 with TRBJ2-3; 8 bases fit TRBD1. The CDR3 covers 14 residues. After removal of 6 bases from V and 9 bases from J, the junction contained 11 bases not matched to a gene. Germline V CDR1 and CDR2: LGHNT, FRNRAP. CDR3 in DNA: TGTGCTAGTGGCTCGGGACAGGAGATAGGCACGCAGTATTTT. Its translation: CASGSGQEIGTQYF.

Here the CDR3 reads CASSTGVGNTIYF. The CDR3 DNA sequence: TGTGCCAGCAGCACAGGGGTTGGAAACACCATATATTTT. This chain connects TRBV7-3 to TRBJ1-3; 7 positions match TRBD1. Germline assignment: CDR1 SGHTA and CDR2 FQGTGA. The CDR3 is made up of 13 amino acids. The trim removed 5 bases at V and 3 bases at J, leaving 1 base unmatched.

The chain joins TRBV6-5 to TRBJ1-4; a weak D match, TRBD1 (5 bases). Germline CDR1 is MNHEY and CDR2 is SVGAGI. This CDR3 is built from 13 residues. Trimming took off 7 bases at V and 6 bases at J, with 12 bases between the two ends. CDR3 sequence (DNA): TGTGCCAGCACCGAAGGGGAATATGAAAAACTGTTTTTT. This codes for CASTEGEYEKLFF.

The chain joins TRBV4-1 to TRBJ2-3; 7 bases align to TRBD2. The CDR3 has 13 residues. J gave up 2 bases and V 5 bases, and 1 base lay outside the gene matches. The germline V gene has CDR1 MGHRA and CDR2 YSYEKL. The CDR3, as DNA: TGCGCCAGCAGCGGGACTATCACAGATACGCAGTATTTT. It is translated as CASSGTITDTQYF.

The CDR3 protein is CASREWNEQFF. The CDR3 DNA follows: TGTGCCAGCAGAGAGTGGAATGAGCAGTTCTTC. This chain links TRBV6-5 with TRBJ2-1; D is unclear. Germline loops: CDR1 MNHEY, CDR2 SVGAGI. The CDR3 sequence is 11 residues long. The germline V and J ends were trimmed by 6 bases and 7 bases, with 7 bases remaining between them.

The chain links TRBV5-4 to TRBJ2-7, with TRBD1 as a possible D gene (5 bases). Per the germline V gene, CDR1 is SGHNT and CDR2 is YYREEE (reference sequence). This CDR3 has 14 amino acids. Deletions cut 9 bases from V and 6 bases from J, with 22 bases between. CDR3 loop: CATGAPQGSGEQYF. The CDR3 nucleotides are TGTGCCACCGGCGCCCCCCAGGGTTCGGGCGAGCAGTACTTC.

The J gene is TRBJ2-7, the V gene TRBV4-1, with 7 nucleotides matching TRBD2. The ends lost 1 base at V and 3 bases at J; junction bases unmatched: 12. This CDR3 spans 17 amino acids. Germline values: CDR1 MGHRA, CDR2 YSYEKL. The CDR3 region is CASSQVGGPFEDYEQYF. The CDR3 coding sequence is TGCGCCAGCAGCCAAGTGGGAGGGCCGTTTGAGGACTACGAGCAGTACTTC.

The chain combines TRBV6-1 with TRBJ2-7; D gene ambiguous. V lost 2 bases and J 3 bases, leaving 11 bases between the germline ends. The CDR3 has 14 residues. The germline gives CDR1 MNHNS, CDR2 SASEGT. The CDR3 DNA is TGTGCCAGCAGTGAAAGTGGATGGGGCTACGAGCAGTACTTC. Residues: CASSESGWGYEQYF.

The chain combines TRBV15 with TRBJ2-7, with a weak D call TRBD2 (6 bases). The CDR3 length is 16 residues. Germline CDR1 and CDR2: LNHNV and YYDKDF (reference sequence). The V and J ends lost 1 base and 0 bases respectively, with 13 bases between them. CDR3 coding DNA: TGTGCCACCAGCAGAGCCGCTACCGGGAGCTCCTACGAGCAGTACTTC. Its protein is CATSRAATGSSYEQYF.

The sample holds a few counts of this clone. The J gene is TRBJ2-1, the V gene TRBV5-1; 8 nucleotides agree with TRBD1. V lost 4 bases, J lost 4 bases, and 4 bases stayed unmatched. The CDR3 totals 14 residues. The germline V gene encodes CDR1 SGHRS and CDR2 YFSETQ. The CDR3 here is CASSPTGGYNEQFF. CDR3 coding DNA: TGCGCCAGCAGCCCAACAGGGGGTTACAATGAGCAGTTCTTC.

V is TRBV5-4 and J is TRBJ2-7; 8 nucleotides match TRBD2. Germline values: CDR1 SGHNT, CDR2 YYREEE (reference sequence). This CDR3 contains 12 residues. The trim removed 4 bases at V and 4 bases at J, leaving 1 base unmatched. DNA for the CDR3: TGTGCCAGCAGCCCGGGGGGGTACGAGCAGTACTTC. This translates into CASSPGGYEQYF.

This sequence joins TRBV30 and TRBJ1-3; D remains ambiguous. Trimming shortened V by 3 bases and J by 4 bases, and 19 bases separated the two germline ends. CDR3 length: 16 residues. Germline V gives CDR1 GTSNPN, CDR2 SVGIG (reference sequence). The CDR3 loop is CAWRALRSVAGNTIYF. CDR3 coding DNA: TGTGCCTGGAGGGCCCTTAGGTCCGTGGCGGGAAACACCATATATTTT. Supplemented by reference TRBV30 and TRBJ1-3, the full variable domain reads SQTIHQWPATLVQPVGSPLSLECTVEGTSNPNLYWYRQAAGRGLQLLFYSVGIGQISSEVPQNLSASRPQDRQFILSSKKLLLSDSGFYLCAWRALRSVAGNTIYFGEGSWLTVV.

The chain joins TRBV9 to TRBJ2-3; the match to TRBD2 covers 12 bases. V gave up 5 bases and J gave up 5 bases; unmatched junction bases: 6. This CDR3 is built from 15 residues. Germline CDR1 and CDR2: SGDLS and YYNGEE. The CDR3 nucleotides read TGTGCCAGCAGTTCCGCTAGCGGGAGGGGAGATACGCAGTATTTT. It encodes CASSSASGRGDTQYF.

The chain is built from TRBV28 and TRBJ2-6; no reliable D call. The CDR3 is made up of 15 amino acids. Germline CDR1 reads MDHEN; CDR2 reads SYDVKM. With 6 bases removed from V and 0 bases from J, the gap between germline ends came to 9 bases. The CDR3 nucleotides read TGTGCCAGCAGCCCCGACCGCTCTGGGGCCAACGTCCTGACTTTC. Translated, it gives CASSPDRSGANVLTF.

This clone has a single count. V is TRBV5-4 and J is TRBJ1-1; 8 positions match TRBD1. J was trimmed by 6 bases and V by 1 base; bases with no gene match: 8. Germline V CDR1 and CDR2: SGHNT, YYREEE (reference sequence). The length of the CDR3 is 15 residues. The CDR3 DNA reads as TGTGCCAGCAGCTTGTACTCCAGGGGGCTCGCTGAAGCTTTCTTT. Translated, it gives CASSLYSRGLAEAFF.

A single count supports this clone. The chain combines TRBV28 with TRBJ2-5; D not certain. The V end lost 5 bases, the J end lost 5 bases, and 12 bases lay between the germline ends. This CDR3 is 13 amino acids long. Germline values: CDR1 MDHEN, CDR2 SYDVKM. DNA of the CDR3: TGTGCCAGCAGTCTCTACTCAAGGGAGACCCAGTACTTC. This codes for CASSLYSRETQYF.

Written as DNA, the CDR3 is TGCGCCAGCAGCCTCTTCGGGACAGGGGGCGGAGAGACCCAGTACTTC. Its translation: CASSLFGTGGGETQYF. The rearrangement joins TRBV5-1 to TRBJ2-5; 12 nucleotides align to TRBD1. Trimming removed 4 bases from V and 4 bases from J; junction bases left unmatched: 8. The germline V gene has CDR1 SGHRS and CDR2 YFSETQ. The CDR3 has 16 amino acids.

This sequence joins TRBV5-6 and TRBJ1-4, with D perhaps matching TRBD1 (5 bases). CDR3 length: 15 amino acids. Germline V gives CDR1 SGHDT, CDR2 YYEEEE. Trimming shortened V by 4 bases and J by 5 bases, and 15 bases separated the two germline ends. The CDR3 nucleotides are TGTGCCAGCAGCCGACTCGACAGCGACAATGAAAAACTGTTTTTT. This encodes CASSRLDSDNEKLFF.

The CDR3 region has the DNA TGTGCCAGCAGCTCGGGACAGGGCAATGAGCAGTTCTTC. Encoded protein: CASSSGQGNEQFF. V usage is TRBV5-6 and J usage is TRBJ2-1; 9 bases align to TRBD1. J was trimmed by 6 bases and V by 3 bases; bases with no gene match: 1. The germline V gene has CDR1 SGHDT and CDR2 YYEEEE. The CDR3 sequence is 13 residues long.

The sample holds a few counts of this clone. This chain joins TRBV15 and TRBJ2-1; 9 bases are shared with TRBD2. The CDR3 spans 21 residues. The junction had 20 bases not matched to a gene; V was cut back by 1 base and J by 4 bases. From germline, CDR1 is LNHNV and CDR2 YYDKDF (reference sequence). The CDR3 DNA reads as TGTGCCACCAGCAGAGGCGTCTCGTCGTGGGTAGCGGGAGAGGAATACAATGAGCAGTTCTTC. Protein product: CATSRGVSSWVAGEEYNEQFF.

The chain combines TRBV5-1 with TRBJ2-1, with D possibly matching TRBD2 (6 bases). Trimming took 2 bases from V and 8 from J, leaving 14 bases between them. Germline V gene lookup returns CDR1 SGHRS and CDR2 YFSETQ. This CDR3 comprises 14 residues. The chain's CDR3 is CASSFGTLSYEQFF. Here the CDR3 DNA reads TGCGCCAGCAGCTTTGGGACTTTATCTTATGAGCAGTTCTTC.

The chain employs TRBV6-1 and TRBJ1-2; 8 positions match TRBD1. This CDR3 has 15 residues. Germline CDR1 is MNHNS and CDR2 is SASEGT. Trimming at V came to 5 bases and at J to 1 base, leaving 6 bases not matched to a gene. Here the CDR3 DNA reads TGTGCCAGCAGTCCACGGACAGGGATTAACTATGGCTACACCTTC. It specifies CASSPRTGINYGYTF.

The gene calls are TRBV2 and TRBJ2-3; TRBD1 might be the D (6 bases). CDR1 is SNHLY and CDR2 is FYNNEI in the germline V gene. This CDR3 contains 15 residues. Between the trimmed V and J ends, which lost 2 bases and 11 bases, there was a span of 20 bases. Written as DNA, the CDR3 is TGTGCCAGCAGTGAAAAGGCGACAGGTCCTGGGGGGCAGTATTTT. This codes for CASSEKATGPGGQYF.

The chain uses TRBV6-6 and TRBJ1-2; the D gene is possibly TRBD1 (5 bases). The V end lost 6 bases, the J end lost 1 base, and 18 bases lay between the germline ends. The CDR3 loop spans 16 amino acids. Germline CDR1 MNHNY, CDR2 SVGAGI (reference sequence). The CDR3 nucleotides read TGTGCCAGCAGCCCTACGACAGTCGTTTATAACTATGGCTACACCTTC. Its protein is CASSPTTVVYNYGYTF.

The chain has TRBV2 and TRBJ1-2; TRBD1 matches 7 bases. This CDR3 spans 14 amino acids. The V segment lost 2 bases and the J segment 4 bases; nucleotides outside the gene matches: 4. The germline V gene has CDR1 SNHLY and CDR2 FYNNEI. CDR3 nucleotides: TGTGCCAGCAGTGAACCAGGGGGGAGCTATGGCTACACCTTC. Translating gives CASSEPGGSYGYTF.

This clone appeared once. This chain uses TRBV28 with TRBJ2-7, with D possibly being TRBD2 (6 bases). The CDR3 loop spans 16 amino acids. The V gene's germline CDR1 is MDHEN and CDR2 SYDVKM. V lost 2 bases, J lost 3 bases, and 17 bases lay in between. The CDR3 sequence is CASSLSSSGALYEQYF. The CDR3 coding sequence is TGTGCCAGCAGTTTAAGTAGTAGCGGAGCCCTCTACGAGCAGTACTTC.

The rearrangement joins TRBV5-1 to TRBJ2-1; TRBD2 agrees at 10 bases. Looked up from germline, CDR1 is SGHRS and CDR2 is YFSETQ. The CDR3 sequence is 16 residues long. V trimming: 0 bases; J trimming: 3 bases; junction bases outside the gene matches: 3. CDR3 residues: CASSLAAGGVYNEQFF. CDR3 in DNA: TGCGCCAGCAGCTTGGCAGCGGGAGGGGTCTACAATGAGCAGTTCTTC. The full variable domain, in which reference TRBV5-1 and TRBJ2-1 provide the parts outside the CDR3, is KAGVTQTPRYLIKTRGQQVTLSCSPISGHRSVSWYQQTPGQGLQFLFEYFSETQRNKGNFPGRFSGRQFSNSRSEMNVSTLELGDSALYLCASSLAAGGVYNEQFFGPGTRLTVL.

The rearrangement links TRBV20-1 to TRBJ2-1, with D hard to call. V was clipped by 0 bases and J by 10 bases, with 7 bases between them. The CDR3 has 11 residues. Germline V lookup: CDR1 DFQATT, CDR2 SNEGSKA (reference sequence). This CDR3 is CSARDLAEQFF. The DNA for the CDR3 is TGCAGTGCTAGAGATTTAGCCGAGCAGTTCTTC.

V is TRBV5-1 and J is TRBJ2-1, with 11 bases fitting TRBD2. CDR1 and CDR2 (germline): SGHRS, YFSETQ. This CDR3 is 14 amino acids long. J gave up 6 bases and V 1 base, and 0 bases lay outside the gene matches. The CDR3 sequence: CASSLTSGSNEQFF. DNA for the CDR3: TGCGCCAGCAGCTTGACTAGCGGGAGCAATGAGCAGTTCTTC.

V usage is TRBV27 and J usage is TRBJ2-3; the match to TRBD2 covers 8 bases. Germline V lookup: CDR1 MNHEY, CDR2 SMNVEV (reference sequence). The CDR3 has 15 amino acids. J gave up 3 bases and V 1 base, and 3 bases lay outside the gene matches. The CDR3 bases are TGTGCCAGCAGTTTATTGGGACTAGAAACAGATACGCAGTATTTT. Translation: CASSLLGLETDTQYF.

The chain links TRBV5-6 to TRBJ2-5; D is ambiguous. Germline CDR1 reads SGHDT; CDR2 reads YYEEEE. The germline V and J ends were trimmed by 4 bases and 7 bases, with 20 bases remaining between them. The CDR3 length is 15 residues. The chain's CDR3 is CASSTDSAPRVTQYF. The CDR3 bases are TGTGCCAGCAGCACCGACTCAGCCCCGCGAGTGACCCAGTACTTC. The full variable domain, its missing parts supplied by reference TRBV5-6 and TRBJ2-5, is DAGVTQSPTHLIKTRGQQVTLRCSPKSGHDTVSWYQQALGQGPQFIFQYYEEEERQRGNFPDRFSGHQFPNYSSELNVNALLLGDSALYLCASSTDSAPRVTQYFGPGTRLLVL.